This is a list of T cell receptor beta chains from one sample in a study of control samples from healthy donors and cancer patients. Sequenced by immunoSEQ multiplex PCR; TCRdb stores in-frame clones only, minus some. The data contain 390,000 or so clones, approximately 90% of them singletons. The sequenced material came from PBMCs. These receptors were taken from a middle-aged man with head and neck cancer. CDR3s include the opening cysteine and the closing phenylalanine or tryptophan. The D gene is left open where the match is weak. Clone size is not always given. Where it is, it says once, few, many or a class for expanded clones.

D: TRBD1
V: TRBV9
J: TRBJ2-7
length: 14
size: .
CDR3: CASSPATGGGRRYF
DNA: TGTGCCAGCAGCCCAGCGACAGGGGGCGGTCGACGGTACTTC

D: .
V: TRBV27
J: TRBJ1-1
length: 14
size: .
CDR3: CASAVGLMNTEAFF
DNA: TGTGCCAGCGCCGTCGGGCTCATGAACACTGAAGCTTTCTTT

D: .
V: TRBV7-3
J: TRBJ1-1
length: 13
size: once
CDR3: CASSLMGGTEAFF
DNA: TGTGCCAGCAGCTTAATGGGGGGCACTGAAGCTTTCTTT

D: .
V: TRBV29-1
J: TRBJ1-2
length: 12
size: .
CDR3: CSVPRNSGGYTF
DNA: TGCAGCGTTCCCCGGAACTCTGGGGGCTACACCTTC

D: .
V: TRBV5-1
J: TRBJ2-5
length: 12
size: .
CDR3: CASSLEEETQYF
DNA: TGCGCCAGCAGCTTGGAGGAGGAGACCCAGTACTTC

D: .
V: TRBV14
J: TRBJ2-7
length: 15
size: .
CDR3: CASSQAHGGLYEQYF
DNA: TGTGCCAGCAGCCAAGCCCATGGGGGCCTCTACGAGCAGTACTTC

D: TRBD1
V: TRBV6-5
J: TRBJ1-2
length: 12
size: .
CDR3: CASREGARGYTF
DNA: TGTGCCAGCAGGGAGGGGGCGCGGGGCTACACCTTC

D: TRBD1
V: TRBV9
J: TRBJ1-2
length: 14
size: .
CDR3: CASSVDRDRAGYTF
DNA: TGTGCCAGCAGCGTCGACCGGGACAGGGCTGGCTACACCTTC

D: .
V: TRBV6-5
J: TRBJ2-7
length: 13
size: .
CDR3: CASSYDGTYEQYF
DNA: TGTGCCAGCAGTTACGATGGCACCTACGAGCAGTACTTC

D: TRBD2
V: TRBV28
J: TRBJ2-7
length: 14
size: .
CDR3: CASSLIAGVAEQYF
DNA: TGTGCCAGCAGTCTCATAGCGGGAGTAGCCGAGCAGTACTTC

D: .
V: TRBV5-8
J: TRBJ1-5
length: 13
size: few
CDR3: CASSVDSNQPQHF
DNA: TGTGCCAGCAGCGTAGATAGCAATCAGCCCCAGCATTTT

D: TRBD2
V: TRBV4-1
J: TRBJ2-2
length: 18
size: .
CDR3: CASSPRGVAGGPGGELFF
DNA: TGCGCCAGCAGCCCCCGTGGGGTAGCGGGGGGCCCTGGCGGGGAGCTGTTTTTT

D: .
V: TRBV10-3
J: TRBJ2-2
length: 15
size: few
CDR3: CAISANRENTGELFF
DNA: TGTGCCATCAGTGCCAACAGGGAGAACACCGGGGAGCTGTTTTTT

D: .
V: TRBV5-6
J: TRBJ2-7
length: 14
size: .
CDR3: CASSLGISSYEQYF
DNA: TGTGCCAGCAGCTTAGGGATCAGCTCCTACGAGCAGTACTTC

D: .
V: TRBV28
J: TRBJ2-7
length: 15
size: .
CDR3: CASTSRGGVGYEQYF
DNA: TGTGCCAGCACTTCCAGAGGGGGGGTGGGCTACGAGCAGTACTTC

D: .
V: TRBV15
J: TRBJ1-5
length: 16
size: .
CDR3: CATSRDLGQYNQPQHF
DNA: TGTGCCACCAGCAGAGATCTCGGGCAGTACAATCAGCCCCAGCATTTT

D: TRBD1
V: TRBV28
J: TRBJ1-5
length: 14
size: .
CDR3: CASSSTGGNQPQHF
DNA: TGTGCCAGCAGTAGTACAGGGGGGAATCAGCCCCAGCATTTT

D: .
V: TRBV9
J: TRBJ1-5
length: 12
size: .
CDR3: CASSKGGQPQHF
DNA: TGTGCCAGCAGCAAAGGGGGTCAGCCCCAGCATTTT

D: .
V: TRBV6-5
J: TRBJ1-2
length: 13
size: .
CDR3: CASSYAENYGYTF
DNA: TGTGCCAGCAGTTATGCGGAAAACTATGGCTACACCTTC

D: .
V: TRBV6-2/TRBV6-3
J: TRBJ2-5
length: 16
size: few
CDR3: CASSYSVWLGEETQYF
DNA: TGTGCCAGCAGTTACTCTGTGTGGCTTGGCGAAGAGACCCAGTACTTC

D: .
V: TRBV5-6
J: TRBJ2-3
length: 15
size: .
CDR3: CASSLKGVGADTQYF
DNA: TGTGCCAGCAGCCTCAAGGGGGTAGGCGCAGATACGCAGTATTTT

D: .
V: TRBV3-1/TRBV3-2
J: TRBJ2-3
length: 13
size: .
CDR3: CASSQRGGDTQYF
DNA: TGTGCCAGCAGCCAGCGGGGAGGAGATACGCAGTATTTT

D: TRBD2
V: TRBV10-2
J: TRBJ2-1
length: 16
size: .
CDR3: CASSESTSGSPNEQFF
DNA: TGCGCCAGCAGTGAGTCTACTAGCGGGAGTCCCAATGAGCAGTTCTTC

D: .
V: TRBV27
J: TRBJ1-2
length: 12
size: .
CDR3: CASRESLRGYTF
DNA: TGTGCCAGCAGGGAATCCCTGCGAGGCTACACCTTC

D: TRBD2
V: TRBV7-3
J: TRBJ2-3
length: 18
size: .
CDR3: CASSPPLLAGILPDTQYF
DNA: TGTGCCAGCAGCCCACCTTTACTAGCGGGAATTTTGCCAGATACGCAGTATTTT

D: TRBD1
V: TRBV30
J: TRBJ1-4
length: 13
size: .
CDR3: CAWKQGRGEKLFF
DNA: TGTGCCTGGAAACAGGGGAGGGGGGAAAAACTGTTTTTT

D: TRBD1
V: TRBV6-6
J: TRBJ2-7
length: 15
size: .
CDR3: CASSHRDRGSYEQYF
DNA: TGTGCCAGCAGCCACCGGGACAGGGGCTCCTACGAGCAGTACTTC

D: .
V: TRBV28
J: TRBJ2-5
length: 12
size: .
CDR3: CASSPYLETQYF
DNA: TGTGCCAGCAGTCCATACCTGGAGACCCAGTACTTC

D: TRBD1
V: TRBV7-6
J: TRBJ1-6
length: 15
size: .
CDR3: CASSPGQANNSPLHF
DNA: TGTGCCAGCAGCCCCGGACAGGCGAATAATTCACCCCTCCACTTT

D: TRBD1
V: TRBV5-1
J: TRBJ1-2
length: 15
size: .
CDR3: CASSLYRGDEYGYTF
DNA: TGCGCCAGCAGCTTGTACAGGGGGGACGAGTATGGCTACACCTTC

D: .
V: TRBV6-5
J: TRBJ2-4
length: 14
size: .
CDR3: CASSYSREYDIQYF
DNA: TGTGCCAGCAGTTACTCGAGGGAGTACGACATTCAGTACTTC

D: .
V: TRBV5-1
J: TRBJ1-4
length: 14
size: .
CDR3: CASTDPSTNEKLFF
DNA: TGCGCCAGCACAGACCCATCAACTAATGAAAAACTGTTTTTT

D: TRBD1
V: TRBV12-3/TRBV12-4
J: TRBJ2-7
length: 13
size: once
CDR3: CASSRGQDYEQYF
DNA: TGTGCCAGCAGCAGGGGACAGGACTACGAGCAGTACTTC

D: .
V: TRBV2
J: TRBJ2-7
length: 12
size: few
CDR3: CASSWNDYEQYF
DNA: TGTGCCAGCAGTTGGAACGACTACGAGCAGTACTTC

D: TRBD1
V: TRBV7-9
J: TRBJ1-1
length: 15
size: few
CDR3: CASSLGTGVNTEAFF
DNA: TGTGCCAGCAGCCTGGGGACAGGGGTGAACACTGAAGCTTTCTTT

D: .
V: TRBV4-3
J: TRBJ2-5
length: 15
size: .
CDR3: CASSQAAGEKETQYF
DNA: TGCGCCAGCAGCCAAGCGGCAGGGGAGAAAGAGACCCAGTACTTC

D: .
V: TRBV11-1
J: TRBJ1-1
length: 15
size: .
CDR3: CASSLAYRGNTEAFF
DNA: TGTGCCAGCAGCTTAGCGTATCGGGGGAACACTGAAGCTTTCTTT

D: .
V: TRBV27
J: TRBJ2-7
length: 15
size: .
CDR3: CASSLLAGHTYEQYF
DNA: TGTGCCAGCAGTTTACTTGCGGGCCATACCTACGAGCAGTACTTC

D: .
V: TRBV18
J: TRBJ1-1
length: 14
size: .
CDR3: CASSPRDMNTEAFF
DNA: TGTGCCAGCTCACCCAGGGACATGAACACTGAAGCTTTCTTT

D: .
V: TRBV20-1
J: TRBJ2-7
length: 11
size: .
CDR3: CSASGSYEQYF
DNA: TGCAGTGCTAGCGGGAGCTACGAGCAGTACTTC

D: .
V: TRBV28
J: TRBJ1-1
length: 15
size: once
CDR3: CASSLLGGGQGEAFF
DNA: TGTGCCAGCAGCCTATTGGGTGGGGGGCAAGGTGAAGCTTTCTTT

D: .
V: TRBV10-3
J: TRBJ1-4
length: 19
size: few
CDR3: CAISESAGKSGATNEKLFF
DNA: TGTGCCATCAGTGAGTCGGCAGGGAAATCCGGGGCAACTAATGAAAAACTGTTTTTT

D: TRBD2
V: TRBV28
J: TRBJ2-1
length: 18
size: .
CDR3: CASSPWGRGGSSYNEQFF
DNA: TGTGCCAGCAGCCCCTGGGGCCGGGGGGGCAGCTCCTACAATGAGCAGTTCTTC

D: .
V: TRBV29-1
J: TRBJ1-2
length: 14
size: .
CDR3: CSVKTVGEDYGYTF
DNA: TGTAGCGTTAAAACAGTGGGTGAGGACTATGGCTACACCTTC

D: TRBD1
V: TRBV6-2/TRBV6-3
J: TRBJ2-7
length: 16
size: .
CDR3: CASSFFPGQGGDEQYF
DNA: TGTGCCAGCAGTTTTTTCCCGGGACAGGGGGGGGACGAGCAGTACTTC

D: .
V: TRBV5-5
J: TRBJ2-7
length: 16
size: .
CDR3: CASSRGNRPSSYEQYF
DNA: TGTGCCAGCAGCCGTGGGAACAGGCCCTCCTCCTACGAGCAGTACTTC